The clone carrying this T cell receptor (beta chain) has just a few counts. Its antigen is currently unknown. Germline values: CDR1 MGHRA, CDR2 YSYEKL. The V gene end was trimmed by 1 base and the J gene end by 1 base; junction bases not matched to a gene: 6. The CDR3 sequence is 16 residues long. Next came a second PCR, run for about 6 to 11 cycles, which used a sample-barcoded 5' primer along with a J-beta primer mix. Through a template-switch adaptor with 12 random nucleotides, each cDNA molecule received a tag. MiXCR, run by TCRdb on the 5' RACE reads, gives a single entry per CDR3 protein. The table records around 1,600,000 distinct CDR3 sequences, 35% to 45% of them present only once. This specimen belongs to a study of blood T cells in healthy people across ages. Study findings and constraints: Older age coincided with a roughly linear decline in TCR beta diversity per million T cells. With naive T cell percentage, TCR beta diversity showed a strong correlation.

The sequence was collected from a woman in her late teens or twenties in good health. Material for sequencing was blood. J is TRBJ1-1 and V is TRBV4-1; 7 bases map to TRBD1. In DNA form, the CDR3 reads TGCGCCAGCAGCCAAGTAACGACAGGGCCGAACACTGAAGCTTTCTTT. Residues: CASSQVTTGPNTEAFF.